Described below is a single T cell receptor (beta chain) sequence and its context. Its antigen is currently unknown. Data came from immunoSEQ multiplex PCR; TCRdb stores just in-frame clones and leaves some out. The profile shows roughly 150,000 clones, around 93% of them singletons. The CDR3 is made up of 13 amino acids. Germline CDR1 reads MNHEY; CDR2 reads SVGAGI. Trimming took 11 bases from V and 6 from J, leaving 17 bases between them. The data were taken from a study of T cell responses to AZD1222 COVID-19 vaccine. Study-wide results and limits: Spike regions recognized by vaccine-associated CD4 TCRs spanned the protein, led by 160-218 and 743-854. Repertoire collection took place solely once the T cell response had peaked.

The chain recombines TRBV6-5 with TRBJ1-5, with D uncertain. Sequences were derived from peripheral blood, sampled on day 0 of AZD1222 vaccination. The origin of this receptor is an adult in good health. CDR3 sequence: CACGVGWGQPQHF. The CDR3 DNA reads TGTGCCTGCGGGGTGGGCTGGGGTCAGCCCCAGCATTTT.